The clone carrying this T cell receptor (beta chain) was seen at least ten times. One entry per CDR3 protein, called by TCRdb with MiXCR from the 5' RACE reads. Here the sample spans approximately 47,000 distinct CDR3 sequences, 6.2% being singletons. This entry is derived from a study of early T cells in non-severe SARS-CoV-2 infection. Trimming cost V 1 base and J 10 bases, with 13 bases left between them. The CDR3 loop spans 13 amino acids. Germline CDR1 SGHTA, CDR2 FQGNSA. The source is an adult who was a healthcare worker with PCR-confirmed SARS-CoV-2 infection or an uninfected control (not recorded which). The chain is built from TRBV7-2 and TRBJ1-1; D possibly corresponds to TRBD1 (6 bases). Sequencing was performed on whole blood, taken at baseline. The CDR3 spells CASSLDRVKVAFF. The CDR3 DNA sequence: TGTGCCAGCAGCTTAGACAGGGTTAAGGTAGCTTTCTTT.